Detailed here is one TCR beta chain. Its target is unknown. The sample originates from a study of PD-L1 blockade in urothelial cancer. As for the study in general: Prior chemotherapy regimens per patient numbered 0 to 3.

Study-wide results and caveats: Blood clones associated with the tumor expanded more at 3 weeks in durable-benefit patients.

The CDR3 covers 17 residues. The V gene's germline CDR1 is LNHDA and CDR2 SQIVND (reference sequence). Germline trimming cut 6 bases from V and 1 base from J; bases unmatched to any gene: 12. Sequenced by immunoSEQ multiplex PCR; TCRdb stores in-frame clones only, minus some. The sample has about 41,000 clones; roughly 81% are singletons. Stated time point: peripheral blood 6 weeks after treatment start. The sequenced sample was PBMCs, obtained around atezolizumab (anti-PD-L1) treatment. This chain uses TRBV19 with TRBJ2-3, with 8 bases that match TRBD2. The sequence came from a man between 65 and 85 years old with urothelial cancer. CDR3 loop: CASSWTGTRGGTDTQYF. In nucleotides, the CDR3 is TGTGCCAGTAGCTGGACCGGGACTAGGGGAGGCACAGATACGCAGTATTTT.